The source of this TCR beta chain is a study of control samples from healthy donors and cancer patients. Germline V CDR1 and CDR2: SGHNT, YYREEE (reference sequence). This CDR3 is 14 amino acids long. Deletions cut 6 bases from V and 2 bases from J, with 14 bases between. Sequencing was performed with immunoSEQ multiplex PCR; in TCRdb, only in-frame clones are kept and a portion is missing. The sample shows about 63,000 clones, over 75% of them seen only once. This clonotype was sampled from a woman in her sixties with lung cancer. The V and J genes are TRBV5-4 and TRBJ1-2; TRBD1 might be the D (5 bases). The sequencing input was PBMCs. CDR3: CASTLRGTNYGYTF. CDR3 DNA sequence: TGTGCCAGCACCCTCCGTGGGACCAACTATGGCTACACCTTC.